The present T cell receptor (beta chain) was sequenced within a study of blood T cells in healthy people across ages. Study-level results: Donors of long life had a larger count of naive CD4+ cells and greater diversity than aged donors.

A sample-barcoded 5' primer and a J-beta primer mix were used in a second PCR of about 7 to 12 cycles. Each cDNA molecule was tagged by a template-switch adaptor that had 12 random nucleotides. CDR3-containing paired-end reads numbered at least 2.5 million in each sample. A single record per CDR3 protein comes from TCRdb applying MiXCR to the 5' RACE reads. Of some 890,000 distinct CDR3 sequences listed, approximately 32% are singletons. V lost 2 bases and J lost 10; bases outside the gene matches: 15. The CDR3 covers 16 residues. Germline V gene data show CDR1 as SNHLY and CDR2 as FYNNEI. This clonotype was picked up a small number of times. As yet, its antigen is unknown. The same sample was also studied in work on T cells of mothers and their children. From that second work: The study obtained over 8 million TCR beta CDR3 reads per mother and 2.5 million to 3 million per child.

The sequence derives from a woman in her forties in good health. Sequenced: blood. The chain links TRBV2 to TRBJ1-1, with TRBD1 identical over 8 bases. CDR3 bases: TGTGCCAGCAGTGAAACCCCGACAGGGGTGGGAGTTGGAGCTTTCTTT. It is translated as CASSETPTGVGVGAFF.